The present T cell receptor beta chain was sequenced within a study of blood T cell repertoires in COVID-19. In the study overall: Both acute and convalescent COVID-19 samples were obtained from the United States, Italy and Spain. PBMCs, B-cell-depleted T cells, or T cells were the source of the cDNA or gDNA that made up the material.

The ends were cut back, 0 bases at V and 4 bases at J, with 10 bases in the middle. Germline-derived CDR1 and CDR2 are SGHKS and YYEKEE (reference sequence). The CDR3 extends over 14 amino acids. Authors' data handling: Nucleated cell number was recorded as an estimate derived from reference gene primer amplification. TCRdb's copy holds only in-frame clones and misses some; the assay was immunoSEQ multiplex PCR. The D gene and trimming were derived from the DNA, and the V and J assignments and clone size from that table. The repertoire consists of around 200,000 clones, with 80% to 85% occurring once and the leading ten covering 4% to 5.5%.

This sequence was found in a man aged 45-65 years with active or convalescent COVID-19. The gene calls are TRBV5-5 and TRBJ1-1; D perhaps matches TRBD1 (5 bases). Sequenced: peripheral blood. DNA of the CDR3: TGTGCCAGCAGCTTGGTCCGGGGGACCACTGAAGCTTTCTTT. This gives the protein CASSLVRGTTEAFF.